Following are 9 T cell receptor beta chains from one sample sequenced in a study of blood T cell repertoires in COVID-19. Clones were sequenced by immunoSEQ multiplex PCR, and TCRdb holds only the in-frame ones, with some missing. The sample lists 70,000 to 85,000 clones, around 93% seen once, with 4.5% to 5.5% in the top ten. The material sequenced was peripheral blood. The receptors derive from a woman in her fifties or sixties with active COVID-19.

This sequence joins TRBV19 and TRBJ2-3; maybe TRBD2 (6 bases). V lost 5 bases to trimming and J lost 1 base, with 16 bases between them. There are 16 residues in the CDR3. Germline V gives CDR1 LNHDA, CDR2 SQIVND (reference sequence). For the CDR3, the DNA is TGTGCCAGTAGTCCAACTGTAGCGGCCCGCACAGATACGCAGTATTTT. Protein sequence: CASSPTVAARTDTQYF.

This chain connects TRBV11-2 to TRBJ2-3, with D possibly TRBD2 on 5 matching bases. This CDR3 has 12 residues. The V gene's germline CDR1 is SGHAT and CDR2 FQNNGV. The V end was cut by 5 bases, the J end by 6 bases, with 9 bases between. In DNA form, the CDR3 reads TGTGCCAGCAGCCACCGGGGTGATACGCAGTATTTT. Translating it yields CASSHRGDTQYF.

The chain joins TRBV11-2 to TRBJ2-6, with TRBD2 as a possible D gene (5 bases). V was pared by 0 bases and J by 2 bases, with 8 bases between. The CDR3 covers 16 residues. In germline, CDR1 is SGHAT, CDR2 FQNNGV. The CDR3: CASSLDRGPGANVLTF. The CDR3 nucleotides are TGTGCCAGCAGCTTAGATCGCGGGCCTGGGGCCAACGTCCTGACTTTC.

The rearrangement uses TRBV10-1 and TRBJ2-5; 9 bases are a match to TRBD2. V shed 5 bases and J 4 bases; nucleotides not matched to a gene: 11. CDR3 length: 16 residues. Looked up from germline, CDR1 is WNHNN and CDR2 is SYGVQD (reference sequence). DNA for the CDR3: TGCGCCAGCAGTCTCGGGCGGGAGGGCCGGAGAGAGACCCAGTACTTC. Residues: CASSLGREGRRETQYF.

The chain carries TRBV5-4 and TRBJ2-7, with TRBD1 matching over 10 bases. Germline V gives CDR1 SGHNT, CDR2 YYREEE (reference sequence). This CDR3 has 16 residues. After removal of 3 bases from V and 5 bases from J, the junction contained 11 bases not matched to a gene. CDR3 DNA sequence: TGTGCCAGCAGCTCTAATGCCGGGACAGGGGCTAACGAGCAGTACTTC. Its protein product is CASSSNAGTGANEQYF.

The chain combines TRBV9 with TRBJ1-2; D not certain. This CDR3 is 15 amino acids long. The germline CDR1 and CDR2 sequences are SGDLS and YYNGEE. V was pared by 2 bases and J by 4 bases, with 15 bases between. CDR3 in DNA: TGTGCCAGCAGCGTCGGAGGGCCGCCCGTCTATGGCTACACCTTC. Translating it yields CASSVGGPPVYGYTF.

This clone was picked up one time. CDR3 in DNA: TGTGCCAGCAGCCAAGATAGGAGACTAGAGTGGGGTTTCGATGAGCAGTTCTTC. Residues: CASSQDRRLEWGFDEQFF. This chain joins TRBV3-1 (or the pseudogene TRBV3-2) and TRBJ2-1; TRBD2 is a possible D gene (6 bases). This CDR3 region has 18 residues. The germline V gene has CDR1 LGHDT and CDR2 YNNKEL (reference sequence). V lost 0 bases and J 8 bases, leaving 23 bases between the germline ends.

This clone was recorded once. The chain has TRBV7-9 and TRBJ2-7, with D perhaps TRBD1 (8 bases). CDR1 is SEHNR, CDR2 FQNEAQ, per germline (reference sequence). The germline V and J ends were trimmed by 4 bases and 1 base, with 14 bases remaining between them. The CDR3 loop spans 15 amino acids. This CDR3 is CASSYGQGGSYEQYF. DNA for the CDR3: TGTGCCAGCAGCTACGGACAGGGAGGGTCCTACGAGCAGTACTTC. The full variable domain, its missing parts supplied by reference TRBV7-9 and TRBJ2-7, is DTGVSQNPRHKITKRGQNVTFRCDPISEHNRLYWYRQTLGQGPEFLTYFQNEAQLEKSRLLSDRFSAERPKGSFSTLEIQRTEQGDSAMYLCASSYGQGGSYEQYFGPGTRLTVT.

The genes are TRBV5-8 and TRBJ2-1; 11 nucleotides match TRBD2. The CDR3 is 15 amino acids. Germline-derived CDR1 and CDR2 are SGHTS and YDEGEE. V trimming: 1 base; J trimming: 8 bases; junction bases outside the gene matches: 5. The CDR3 nucleotides read TGTGCCAGCAGCTTGCTACTAGCGGGAGTGGATGAGCAGTTCTTC. Its translation is CASSLLLAGVDEQFF.